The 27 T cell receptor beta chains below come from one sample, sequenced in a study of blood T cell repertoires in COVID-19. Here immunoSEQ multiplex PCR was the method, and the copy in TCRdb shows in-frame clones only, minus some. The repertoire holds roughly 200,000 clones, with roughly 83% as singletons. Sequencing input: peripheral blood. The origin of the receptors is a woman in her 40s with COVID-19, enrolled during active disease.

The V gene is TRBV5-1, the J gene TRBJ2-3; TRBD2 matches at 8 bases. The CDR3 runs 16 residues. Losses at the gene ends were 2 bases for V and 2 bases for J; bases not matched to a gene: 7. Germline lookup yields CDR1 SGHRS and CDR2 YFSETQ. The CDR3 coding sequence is TGCGCCAGCAGCTTAGCGGGAGTAAGAGACACAGATACGCAGTATTTT. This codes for CASSLAGVRDTDTQYF. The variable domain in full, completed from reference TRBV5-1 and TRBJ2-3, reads KAGVTQTPRYLIKTRGQQVTLSCSPISGHRSVSWYQQTPGQGLQFLFEYFSETQRNKGNFPGRFSGRQFSNSRSEMNVSTLELGDSALYLCASSLAGVRDTDTQYFGPGTRLTVL.

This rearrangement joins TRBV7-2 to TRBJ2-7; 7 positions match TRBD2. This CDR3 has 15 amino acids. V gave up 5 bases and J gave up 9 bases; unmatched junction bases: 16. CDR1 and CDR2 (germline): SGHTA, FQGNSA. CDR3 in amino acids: CASSPRGLEGMVQYF. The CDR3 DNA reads TGTGCCAGCAGCCCGAGAGGACTAGAGGGAATGGTGCAGTACTTC.

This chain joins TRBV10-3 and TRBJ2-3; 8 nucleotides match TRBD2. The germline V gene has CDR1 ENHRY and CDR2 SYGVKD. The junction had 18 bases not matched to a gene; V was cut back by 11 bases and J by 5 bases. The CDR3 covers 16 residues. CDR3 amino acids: CASQGVAGRGGDTQYF. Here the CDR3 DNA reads TGTGCCTCGCAGGGAGTAGCGGGAAGAGGTGGAGATACGCAGTATTTT.

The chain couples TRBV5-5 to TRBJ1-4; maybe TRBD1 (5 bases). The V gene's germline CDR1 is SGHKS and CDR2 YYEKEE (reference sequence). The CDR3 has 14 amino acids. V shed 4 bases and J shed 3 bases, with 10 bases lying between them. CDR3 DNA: TGTGCCAGCAGCCCGGGACTGGCTAATGAAAAACTGTTTTTT. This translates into CASSPGLANEKLFF.

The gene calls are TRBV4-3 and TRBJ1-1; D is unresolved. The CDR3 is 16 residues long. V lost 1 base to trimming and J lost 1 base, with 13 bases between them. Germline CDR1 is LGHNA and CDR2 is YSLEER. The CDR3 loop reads CASSQGAAEGNTEAFF. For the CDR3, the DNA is TGCGCCAGCAGCCAAGGGGCAGCGGAAGGGAACACTGAAGCTTTCTTT.

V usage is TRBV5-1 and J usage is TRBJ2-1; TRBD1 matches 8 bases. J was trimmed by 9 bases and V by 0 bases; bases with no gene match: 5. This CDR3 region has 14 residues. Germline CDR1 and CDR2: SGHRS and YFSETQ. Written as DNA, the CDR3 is TGCGCCAGCAGCTTGGCAGGACAGGGAACTGAGCAGTTCTTC. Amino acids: CASSLAGQGTEQFF.

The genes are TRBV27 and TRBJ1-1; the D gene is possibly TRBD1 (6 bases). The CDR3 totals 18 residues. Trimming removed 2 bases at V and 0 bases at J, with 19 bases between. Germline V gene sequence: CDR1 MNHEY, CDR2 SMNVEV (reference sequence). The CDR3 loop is CASSLIFGPRGLNTEAFF. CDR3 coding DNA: TGTGCCAGCAGTTTAATCTTCGGGCCCAGGGGTCTGAACACTGAAGCTTTCTTT.

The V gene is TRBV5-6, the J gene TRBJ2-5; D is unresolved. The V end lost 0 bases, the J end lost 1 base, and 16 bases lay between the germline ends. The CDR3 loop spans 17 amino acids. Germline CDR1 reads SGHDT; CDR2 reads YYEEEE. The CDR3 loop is CASSLEPLIGSQETQYF. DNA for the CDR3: TGTGCCAGCAGCTTGGAACCTCTAATCGGTTCCCAAGAGACCCAGTACTTC.

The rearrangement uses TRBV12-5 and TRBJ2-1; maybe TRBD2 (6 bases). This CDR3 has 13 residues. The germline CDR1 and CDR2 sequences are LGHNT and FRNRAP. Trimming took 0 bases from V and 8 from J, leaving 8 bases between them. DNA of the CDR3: TGTGCTAGTGGTTTGGTTGGAGGGCATGAGCAGTTCTTC. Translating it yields CASGLVGGHEQFF.

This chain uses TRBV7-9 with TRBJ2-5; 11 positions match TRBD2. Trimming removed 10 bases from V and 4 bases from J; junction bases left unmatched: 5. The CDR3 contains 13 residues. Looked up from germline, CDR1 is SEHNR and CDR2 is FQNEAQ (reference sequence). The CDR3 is CAMELAGAETQYF. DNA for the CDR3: TGTGCCATGGAACTAGCGGGAGCAGAGACCCAGTACTTC.

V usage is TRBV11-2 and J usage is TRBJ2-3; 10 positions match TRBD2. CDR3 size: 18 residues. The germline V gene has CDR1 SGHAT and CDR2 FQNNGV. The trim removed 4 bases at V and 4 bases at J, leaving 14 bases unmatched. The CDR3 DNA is TGTGCCAGCAGCTCCGGCCCTCTTAAGCGGGGGGGCGCAGATACGCAGTATTTT. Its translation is CASSSGPLKRGGADTQYF.

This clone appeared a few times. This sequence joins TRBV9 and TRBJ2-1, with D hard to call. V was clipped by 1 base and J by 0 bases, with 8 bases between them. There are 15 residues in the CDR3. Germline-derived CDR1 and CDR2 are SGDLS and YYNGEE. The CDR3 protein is CASSVNSNSYNEQFF. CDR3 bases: TGTGCCAGCAGCGTAAACAGTAACTCCTACAATGAGCAGTTCTTC.

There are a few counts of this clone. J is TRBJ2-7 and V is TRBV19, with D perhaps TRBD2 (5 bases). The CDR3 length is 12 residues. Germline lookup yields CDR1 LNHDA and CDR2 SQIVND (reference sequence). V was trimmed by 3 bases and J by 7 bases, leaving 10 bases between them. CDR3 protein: CASSITSGEQYF. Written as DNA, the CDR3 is TGTGCCAGTAGTATTACCTCGGGGGAGCAGTACTTC.

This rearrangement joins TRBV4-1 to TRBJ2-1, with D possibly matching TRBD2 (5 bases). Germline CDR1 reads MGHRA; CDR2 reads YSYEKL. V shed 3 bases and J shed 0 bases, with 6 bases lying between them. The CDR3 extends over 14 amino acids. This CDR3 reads CASSHGGSYNEQFF. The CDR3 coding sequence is TGCGCCAGCAGCCACGGAGGCTCCTACAATGAGCAGTTCTTC.

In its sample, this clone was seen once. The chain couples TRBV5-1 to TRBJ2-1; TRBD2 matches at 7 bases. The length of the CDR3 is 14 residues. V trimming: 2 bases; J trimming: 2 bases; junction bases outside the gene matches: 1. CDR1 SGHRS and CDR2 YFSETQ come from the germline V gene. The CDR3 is CASSFSGPYNEQFF. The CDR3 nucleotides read TGCGCCAGCAGCTTTAGCGGGCCCTACAATGAGCAGTTCTTC.

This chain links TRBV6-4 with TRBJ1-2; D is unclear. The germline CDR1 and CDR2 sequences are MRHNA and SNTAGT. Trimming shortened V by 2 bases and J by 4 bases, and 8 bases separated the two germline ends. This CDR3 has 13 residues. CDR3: CASSDGRSYGYTF. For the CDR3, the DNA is TGTGCCAGCAGTGACGGCAGGTCCTATGGCTACACCTTC.

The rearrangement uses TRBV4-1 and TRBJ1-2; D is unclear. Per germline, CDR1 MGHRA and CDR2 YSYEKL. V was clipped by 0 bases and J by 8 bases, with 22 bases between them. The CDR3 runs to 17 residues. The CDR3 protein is CASSQDSGLSALGGYTF. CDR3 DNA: TGCGCCAGCAGCCAAGATAGCGGGCTTTCGGCTTTAGGCGGCTACACCTTC.

The CDR3 sequence is CASRIRQDFYEQYF. The CDR3 DNA sequence: TGTGCCAGCAGGATAAGACAGGACTTCTACGAGCAGTACTTC. This chain uses TRBV11-2 with TRBJ2-7, with a weak D call TRBD1 (6 bases). The CDR3 is 14 amino acids. Trimming pared 6 bases from V and 3 bases from J, leaving 15 bases between. Germline CDR1 SGHAT, CDR2 FQNNGV.

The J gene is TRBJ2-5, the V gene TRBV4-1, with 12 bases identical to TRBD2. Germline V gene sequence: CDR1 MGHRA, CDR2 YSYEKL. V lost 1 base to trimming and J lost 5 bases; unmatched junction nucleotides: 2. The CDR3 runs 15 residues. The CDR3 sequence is CASSQGLAGVETQYF. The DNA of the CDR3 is TGCGCCAGCAGCCAAGGACTAGCGGGAGTGGAGACCCAGTACTTC.

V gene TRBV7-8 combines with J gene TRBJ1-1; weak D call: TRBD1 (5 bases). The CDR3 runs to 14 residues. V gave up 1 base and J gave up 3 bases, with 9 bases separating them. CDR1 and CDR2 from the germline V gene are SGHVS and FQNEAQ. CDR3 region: CASSLDWDYTEAFF. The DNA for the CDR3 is TGTGCCAGCAGCTTAGATTGGGACTACACTGAAGCTTTCTTT.

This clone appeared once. The CDR3 DNA is TGTGCCAGCAGCTCCGGACGGGGGGCCTACGAGCAGTACTTC. It encodes CASSSGRGAYEQYF. The chain joins TRBV7-3 to TRBJ2-7, with TRBD2 matching over 7 bases. The CDR3 covers 14 residues. Per germline, CDR1 SGHTA and CDR2 FQGTGA. J was trimmed by 2 bases and V by 4 bases; bases with no gene match: 5.

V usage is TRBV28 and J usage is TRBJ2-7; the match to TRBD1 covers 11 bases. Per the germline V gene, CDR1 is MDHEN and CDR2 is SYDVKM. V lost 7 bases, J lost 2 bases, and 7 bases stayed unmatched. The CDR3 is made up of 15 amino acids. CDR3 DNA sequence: TGTGCCAGCATAACCACGGGACAGGGGGCCTACGAGCAGTACTTC. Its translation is CASITTGQGAYEQYF.

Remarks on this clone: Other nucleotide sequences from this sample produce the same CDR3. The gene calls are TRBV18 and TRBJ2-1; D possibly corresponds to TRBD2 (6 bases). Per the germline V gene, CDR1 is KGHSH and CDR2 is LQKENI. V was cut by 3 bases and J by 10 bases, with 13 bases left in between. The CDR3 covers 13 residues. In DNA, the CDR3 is TGTGCCAGCTCACCGGATCCAGGAGGGGAGCAGTTCTTC. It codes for CASSPDPGGEQFF.

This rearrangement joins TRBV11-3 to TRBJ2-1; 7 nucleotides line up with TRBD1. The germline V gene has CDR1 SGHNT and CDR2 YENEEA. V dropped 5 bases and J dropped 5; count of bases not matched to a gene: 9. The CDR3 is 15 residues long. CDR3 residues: CASSPSAGGNNEQFF. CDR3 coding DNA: TGTGCCAGCAGCCCTTCCGCAGGGGGTAACAATGAGCAGTTCTTC.

DNA of the CDR3: TGTGCCACCAGCTTGAGCGGGAGAGCAGATACGCAGTATTTT. It is translated as CATSLSGRADTQYF. The chain recombines TRBV10-3 with TRBJ2-3; 8 positions match TRBD2. Germline CDR1 reads ENHRY; CDR2 reads SYGVKD. The CDR3 contains 14 residues. J lost 4 bases, V lost 10 bases, and 10 bases had no gene match.

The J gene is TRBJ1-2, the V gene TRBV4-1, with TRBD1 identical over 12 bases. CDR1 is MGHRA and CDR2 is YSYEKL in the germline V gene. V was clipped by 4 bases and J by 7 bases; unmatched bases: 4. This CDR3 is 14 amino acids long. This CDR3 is CASSLPGQGAGYTF. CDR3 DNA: TGCGCCAGCAGCCTACCGGGACAGGGGGCTGGCTACACCTTC.

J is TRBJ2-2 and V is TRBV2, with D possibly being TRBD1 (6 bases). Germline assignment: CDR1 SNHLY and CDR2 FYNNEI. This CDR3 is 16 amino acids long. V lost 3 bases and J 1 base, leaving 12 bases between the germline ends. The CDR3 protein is CASSDSGAENTGELFF. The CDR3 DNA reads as TGTGCCAGCAGTGATTCAGGGGCGGAGAACACCGGGGAGCTGTTTTTT.